These 8 T cell receptor beta chains were sequenced from one sample in a study of Ad26.COV2.S vaccination and SARS-CoV-2 variants. The method was immunoSEQ multiplex PCR; TCRdb's version includes in-frame clones alone and lacks a portion of them. The sample lists around 250,000 clones; roughly 85% were seen once. The treatment: some 20 received Ad26.COV2.S at low or high dose, single or two shots; about five received placebo; per-sample allocation not given. Sampling happened 63 days after the first vaccine or placebo injection. The sequences come from peripheral blood, collected in a trial of Ad26.COV2.S vaccine versus placebo. These receptors originate from a person between 18 and 65 years old who received the Ad26.COV2.S COVID-19 vaccine or a placebo.

V usage is TRBV15 and J usage is TRBJ2-1; 16 bases are shared with TRBD2. The CDR3 totals 19 residues. The germline V gene has CDR1 LNHNV and CDR2 YYDKDF (reference sequence). V lost 5 bases, J lost 1 base, and 8 bases stayed unmatched. The CDR3, as DNA: TGTGCCACCAGCTCCTTGGGACTAGCGGGAGGGCCATCCTACAATGAGCAGTTCTTC. Its translation: CATSSLGLAGGPSYNEQFF.

The gene calls are TRBV10-3 and TRBJ1-2; D may be TRBD1 (5 bases). CDR3 length: 14 amino acids. The V gene lost 7 bases and the J gene lost 4 bases, with 16 bases spanning the gap. Germline values: CDR1 ENHRY, CDR2 SYGVKD. For the CDR3, the DNA is TGTGCCATCACAAGCATCAGCGGGGCCTATGGCTACACCTTC. As protein: CAITSISGAYGYTF.

This chain links TRBV18 with TRBJ2-4, with D perhaps matching TRBD1 (5 bases). The V and J ends lost 1 base and 1 base respectively, with 5 bases between them. Germline V gene lookup returns CDR1 KGHSH and CDR2 LQKENI. CDR3 length: 14 amino acids. The CDR3 bases are TGTGCCAGCTCACCACAGGGGGCCAAAAACATTCAGTACTTC. Amino acid sequence: CASSPQGAKNIQYF. Based on the CDR3 plus reference TRBV18 and TRBJ2-4, the full variable domain is NAGVMQNPRHLVRRRGQEARLRCSPMKGHSHVYWYRQLPEEGLKFMVYLQKENIIDESGMPKERFSAEFPKEGPSILRIQQVVRGDSAAYFCASSPQGAKNIQYFGAGTRLSVL.

The chain employs TRBV4-3 and TRBJ1-3; D may be TRBD1 (5 bases). V lost 0 bases, J lost 0 bases, and 12 bases lay in between. The CDR3 runs to 17 residues. CDR1 is LGHNA, CDR2 YSLEER, per germline. The CDR3 nucleotides read TGCGCCAGCAGCCAAGATATCCCGGGACGCTCTGGAAACACCATATATTTT. Encoded protein: CASSQDIPGRSGNTIYF.

This clone was counted between two and nine times. The chain recombines TRBV5-5 with TRBJ2-5, with 11 bases matching TRBD2. J was trimmed by 2 bases and V by 6 bases; bases with no gene match: 6. The germline V gene encodes CDR1 SGHKS and CDR2 YYEKEE (reference sequence). CDR3 length equals 15 residues. The CDR3 region has the DNA TGTGCCAGCATTCTTAGCGGGGGGGCACAAGAGACCCAGTACTTC. Protein product: CASILSGGAQETQYF.

CDR3 residues: CASSQGNLGGRKDKNIQYF. The CDR3 region has the DNA TGTGCCAGCAGTCAAGGGAATTTGGGTGGGAGAAAAGACAAAAACATTCAGTACTTC. The V call is TRBV11-2, the J call TRBJ2-4; weak D call: TRBD2 (5 bases). The germline gives CDR1 SGHAT, CDR2 FQNNGV. Trimming shortened V by 6 bases and J by 3 bases, and 27 bases separated the two germline ends. The CDR3 is 19 residues long.

This rearrangement joins TRBV21-1 to TRBJ2-3; the D call of TRBD1 is as the table states it, not checked on the DNA. TRBV21-1 is a listed pseudogene. The CDR3 is 17 residues long. In nucleotides, the CDR3 is TGTGCCAGCAGCACGCGTAGTCGGGACAGAAGCACAGATACGCAGTATTTT. Its protein is CASSTRSRDRSTDTQYF.

This clone has more than one count but fewer than ten. This chain links TRBV19 with TRBJ1-5, with D unresolved. There are 13 residues in the CDR3. The V gene lost 3 bases and the J gene lost 6 bases, with 9 bases spanning the gap. From germline, CDR1 is LNHDA and CDR2 SQIVND (reference sequence). CDR3 nucleotide sequence: TGTGCCAGTAGTATTTTCGAGACTCAGCCCCAGCATTTT. It translates to CASSIFETQPQHF.